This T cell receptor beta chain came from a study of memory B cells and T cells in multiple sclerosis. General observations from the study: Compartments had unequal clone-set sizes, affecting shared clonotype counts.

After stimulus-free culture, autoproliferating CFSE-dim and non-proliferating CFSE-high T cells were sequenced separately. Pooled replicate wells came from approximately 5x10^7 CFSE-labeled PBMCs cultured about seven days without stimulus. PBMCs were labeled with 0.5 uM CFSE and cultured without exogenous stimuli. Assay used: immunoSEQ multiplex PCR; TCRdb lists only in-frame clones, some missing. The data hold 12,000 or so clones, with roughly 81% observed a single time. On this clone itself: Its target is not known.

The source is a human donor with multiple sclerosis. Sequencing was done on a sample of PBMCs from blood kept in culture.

The CDR3 DNA is TGTGCCAGCAGCTTGGCCACCGAGTTTCCCGATGGCTACACCTTC. It codes for CASSLATEFPDGYTF. The gene calls are TRBV5-5 and TRBJ1-2; D is unclear. The V gene's germline CDR1 is SGHKS and CDR2 YYEKEE (reference sequence). The V gene lost 0 bases and the J gene lost 6 bases, with 15 bases spanning the gap. This CDR3 contains 15 residues.